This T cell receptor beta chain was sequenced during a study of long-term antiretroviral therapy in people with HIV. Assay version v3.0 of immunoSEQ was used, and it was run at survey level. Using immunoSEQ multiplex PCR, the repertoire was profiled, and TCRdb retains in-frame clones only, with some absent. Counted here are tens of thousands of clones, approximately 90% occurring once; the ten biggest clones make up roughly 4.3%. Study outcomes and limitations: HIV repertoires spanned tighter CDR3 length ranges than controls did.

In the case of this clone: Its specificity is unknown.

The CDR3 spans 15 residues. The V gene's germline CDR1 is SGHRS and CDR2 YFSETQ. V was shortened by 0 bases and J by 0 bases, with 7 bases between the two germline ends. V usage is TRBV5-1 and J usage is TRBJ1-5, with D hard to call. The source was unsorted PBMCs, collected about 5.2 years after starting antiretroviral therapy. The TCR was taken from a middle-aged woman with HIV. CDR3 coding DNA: TGCGCCAGCAGCTTGGTAGGAAATAGCAATCAGCCCCAGCATTTT. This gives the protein CASSLVGNSNQPQHF.